This is a list of T cell receptor beta chains from one sample in a study of PD-1 blockade in mismatch repair-deficient tumors. Profiling relied on immunoSEQ multiplex PCR, and the TCRdb table lists in-frame clones only, not all of them. The top ten clones hold roughly 6.3% of a sample with 85,000 to 130,000 clones, 82% of them seen once. The sequencing here drew on peripheral blood, taken roughly 36 weeks after starting pembrolizumab. The receptors stem from an adult with mismatch repair-deficient cancer. Each CDR3 is given with its conserved first and last residue. A D gene is named only where the DNA matches it firmly. Only some rows state a clone size, as once, few, many or a class for expanded clones.

clone size	V gene	J gene	D gene	CDR3 DNA	CDR3 protein
.	TRBV6-5	TRBJ2-5	.	TGTGCCAGCAGTTTTAGTGCAGGGGGGTACCAAGAGACCCAGTACTTC	CASSFSAGGYQETQYF
.	TRBV9	TRBJ2-7	.	TGTGCCAGCAGCCCCCCCTCGACCTCTCACGAGCAGTACTTC	CASSPPSTSHEQYF
.	TRBV18	TRBJ2-7	.	TGTGCCAGCCCTCCGGGACCGGGATACGCGCAGTACTTC	CASPPGPGYAQYF
.	TRBV20-1	TRBJ2-7	.	TGCAGTGCTAGCTATTTGGGAGAGCAGTACTTC	CSASYLGEQYF
.	TRBV11-2	TRBJ2-3	.	TGTGCCAGCAGCCAGAGGGGAGGTGGCACAGATACGCAGTATTTT	CASSQRGGGTDTQYF
.	TRBV7-9	TRBJ2-1	.	TGTGCCAGCAGCTTAGACGGTGAGCAGTTCTTC	CASSLDGEQFF
.	TRBV4-2	TRBJ1-5	.	TGTGCCAGCAGCCAAGATGGGAATCAGCCCCAGCATTTT	CASSQDGNQPQHF
.	TRBV5-1	TRBJ2-1	.	TGCGCCAGCAGCCCTCCCGGCCTGACCTACAATGAGCAGTTCTTC	CASSPPGLTYNEQFF
.	TRBV2	TRBJ1-1	.	TGTGCCAGCAGTGAAGTGGAGAACACTGAAGCTTTCTTT	CASSEVENTEAFF
.	TRBV5-4	TRBJ2-1	.	TGTGCCAGCAGCTTGGCCGGAGGTAGCTCCTACAATGAGCAGTTCTTC	CASSLAGGSSYNEQFF
once	TRBV19	TRBJ1-1	.	TGTGCCAGTAGTTCAACATTGAACACTGAAGCTTTCTTT	CASSSTLNTEAFF
few	TRBV5-1	TRBJ2-1	TRBD1	TGCGCCAGCAGGTCCGGGACAGGGTCGCTCGAGCAGTTCTTC	CASRSGTGSLEQFF
.	TRBV7-6	TRBJ2-5	TRBD2	TGTGCCAGCAGCCCCCAACTAGCGGGAAACCAAGAGACCCAGTACTTC	CASSPQLAGNQETQYF
.	TRBV14	TRBJ2-7	.	TGTGCCAGCAGCCAAGATAGGACTATCCTCCTTATCGAGCAGTACTTC	CASSQDRTILLIEQYF
.	TRBV28	TRBJ1-5	TRBD1	TGTGCCAGCAGTTCCCCAACAGGGGGCAATCAGCCCCAGCATTTT	CASSSPTGGNQPQHF
.	TRBV19	TRBJ2-1	.	TGTGCCAGTAGTATAGGTGGGATCTCCTACAATGAGCAGTTCTTC	CASSIGGISYNEQFF
.	TRBV27	TRBJ1-2	.	TGTGCCAGCAGTCTTCAGGGCTATGGCTACACCTTC	CASSLQGYGYTF
few	TRBV7-2	TRBJ2-1	.	TGTGCCAGCAGCCCCCACGATGAGCAGTTCTTC	CASSPHDEQFF
.	TRBV18	TRBJ1-2	TRBD1	TGTGCCAGCTCACCCAAAGGGGACAGATCCGTCGGGGGCTACACCTTC	CASSPKGDRSVGGYTF
.	TRBV6-6	TRBJ1-4	TRBD1	TGTGCCAGCAGTTCCCTACAGGGGGAAAAACTGTTTTTT	CASSSLQGEKLFF
.	TRBV25-1	TRBJ2-1	TRBD1	TGTGCCAGCAGAAAACAGGGGGTCAATGAGCAGTTCTTC	CASRKQGVNEQFF
.	TRBV13	TRBJ2-2	TRBD2	TGTGCCAGCAGCTTAGTCGGGACTAGCGGGAGTTACGGCGGGGAGCTGTTTTTT	CASSLVGTSGSYGGELFF
.	TRBV30	TRBJ1-1	.	TGTGCCTGGAGTGTAGAGGTGAACACTGAAGCTTTCTTT	CAWSVEVNTEAFF
.	TRBV10-1	TRBJ2-2	.	TGCGCCAGCAGGGCCGGGACAAGGAACACCGGGGAGCTGTTTTTT	CASRAGTRNTGELFF
.	TRBV6-1	TRBJ1-1	TRBD1	TGTGCCAGCAGTCAGACAGGGCTCACTGAAGCTTTCTTT	CASSQTGLTEAFF
.	TRBV30	TRBJ1-5	.	TGTGCCTGGAGCGAGGGACTCCTAGAGCAGCCCCAGCATTTT	CAWSEGLLEQPQHF
.	TRBV5-5	TRBJ2-7	.	TGTGCCAGCAGCCGGGACAACTCCTACGAGCAGTACTTC	CASSRDNSYEQYF
.	TRBV5-1	TRBJ2-7	.	TGCGCCAGCAGCTTGGGGGGTTCAGAGGCCTACGAGCAGTACTTC	CASSLGGSEAYEQYF
.	TRBV30	TRBJ2-1	TRBD2	TGTGCCTGGACCACTAGCGGGAGTGGTGAGCAGTTCTTC	CAWTTSGSGEQFF
once	TRBV6-4	TRBJ2-3	TRBD2	TGTGCCAGCAGTGGACTAGCGGGAGCAGATACGCAGTATTTT	CASSGLAGADTQYF
once	TRBV9	TRBJ2-1	TRBD2	TGTGCCAGCAGCGTAGGCCCTAGCGGGGGCAATGAGCAGTTCTTC	CASSVGPSGGNEQFF
.	TRBV7-2	TRBJ2-3	TRBD2	TGTGCCAGCAGCTTCTTGACTAGCGGCACAGATACGCAGTATTTT	CASSFLTSGTDTQYF
.	TRBV19	TRBJ2-3	.	TGTGCCAGTAGTCGAATAGGAGATACGCAGTATTTT	CASSRIGDTQYF
.	TRBV4-2	TRBJ2-5	TRBD2	TGTGCCAGCAGCCAACGTAGTAGCGGGAGTTTGTCCGAGACCCAGTACTTC	CASSQRSSGSLSETQYF
.	TRBV25-1	TRBJ1-4	.	TGTGCCAGCACCCCGCCAGGGAAATATGAAAAACTGTTTTTT	CASTPPGKYEKLFF
.	TRBV19	TRBJ1-2	TRBD1	TGTGCCAGTAGGGACAGGGAAACCTATGGCTACACCTTC	CASRDRETYGYTF
.	TRBV19	TRBJ1-5	TRBD1	TGTGCCAGTAGTGGACAGGGGGGCCCCAGTCAGCCCCAGCATTTT	CASSGQGGPSQPQHF
.	TRBV5-1	TRBJ2-3	.	TGCGCCAGCAGCGACCTCACAAACACAGATACGCAGTATTTT	CASSDLTNTDTQYF
.	TRBV18	TRBJ2-1	.	TGTGCCAGCTCACCGTCCGGGGCTAGCTCCTACAATGAGCAGTTCTTC	CASSPSGASSYNEQFF
.	TRBV12-2	TRBJ1-4	.	TGTGCAAGTCGCTTAGGTGCAAGGGGCGAACCACCAACTAATGAAAAACTGTTTTTT	CASRLGARGEPPTNEKLFF